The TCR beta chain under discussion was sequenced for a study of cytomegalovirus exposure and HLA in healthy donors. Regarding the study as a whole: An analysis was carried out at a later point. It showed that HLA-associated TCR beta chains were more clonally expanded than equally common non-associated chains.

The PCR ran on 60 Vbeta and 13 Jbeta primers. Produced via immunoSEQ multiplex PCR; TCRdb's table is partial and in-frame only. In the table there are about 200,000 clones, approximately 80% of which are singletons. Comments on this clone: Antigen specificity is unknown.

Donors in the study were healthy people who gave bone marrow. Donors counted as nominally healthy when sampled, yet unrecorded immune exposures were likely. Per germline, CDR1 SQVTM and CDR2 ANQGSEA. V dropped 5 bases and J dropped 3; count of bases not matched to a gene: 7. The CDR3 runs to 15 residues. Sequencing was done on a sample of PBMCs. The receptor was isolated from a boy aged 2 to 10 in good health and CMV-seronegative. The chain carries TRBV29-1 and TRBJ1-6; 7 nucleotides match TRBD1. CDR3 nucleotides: TGCAGCGTTACTGGACAGGATAACTATAATTCACCCCTCCACTTT. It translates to CSVTGQDNYNSPLHF. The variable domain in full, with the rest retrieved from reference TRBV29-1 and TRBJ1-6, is SAVISQKPSRDICQRGTSLTIQCQVDSQVTMMFWYRQQPGQSLTLIATANQGSEATYESGFVIDKFPISRPNLTFSTLTVSNMSPEDSSIYLCSVTGQDNYNSPLHFGNGTRLTVT.